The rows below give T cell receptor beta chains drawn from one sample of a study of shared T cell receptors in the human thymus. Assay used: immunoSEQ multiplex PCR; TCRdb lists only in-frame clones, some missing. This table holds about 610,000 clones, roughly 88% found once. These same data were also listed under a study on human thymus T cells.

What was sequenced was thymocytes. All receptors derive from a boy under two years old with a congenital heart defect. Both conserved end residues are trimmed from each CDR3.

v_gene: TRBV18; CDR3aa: ASSTWGGRRTEAF
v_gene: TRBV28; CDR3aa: ASSATRGTDTQY
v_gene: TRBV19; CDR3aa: ASSQSNGYT
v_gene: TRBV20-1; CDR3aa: SASTGEQF
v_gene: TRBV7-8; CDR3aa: ASNDDWGRSTDTQY
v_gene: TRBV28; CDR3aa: ASSSPRLAGKNYEQY
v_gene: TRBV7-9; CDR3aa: ASSVSRLAAYNEQF
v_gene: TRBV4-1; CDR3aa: ASSQERLAGGADTQY
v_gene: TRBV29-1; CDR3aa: SVPLAGSHNEQF
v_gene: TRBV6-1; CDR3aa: ASRIQGEENYGYT
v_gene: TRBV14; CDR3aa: ASSPGLLAGAPYEQY
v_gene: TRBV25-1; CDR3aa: ASSEGQGGEETQY
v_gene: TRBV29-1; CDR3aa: SVGGKSGGREQF
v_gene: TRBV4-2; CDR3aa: ASSQALAGETDTQY
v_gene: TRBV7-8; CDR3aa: ASSLKGLAGLRVGYEQY
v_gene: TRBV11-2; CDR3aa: ASSPLLGNTIY
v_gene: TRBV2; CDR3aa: ASSAGTSGSREQF
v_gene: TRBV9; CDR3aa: ASSIVRLASGANVLT
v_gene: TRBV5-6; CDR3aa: ASSFGNSRNTEAF
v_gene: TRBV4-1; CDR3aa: ASSQGGEGQGVDTQY